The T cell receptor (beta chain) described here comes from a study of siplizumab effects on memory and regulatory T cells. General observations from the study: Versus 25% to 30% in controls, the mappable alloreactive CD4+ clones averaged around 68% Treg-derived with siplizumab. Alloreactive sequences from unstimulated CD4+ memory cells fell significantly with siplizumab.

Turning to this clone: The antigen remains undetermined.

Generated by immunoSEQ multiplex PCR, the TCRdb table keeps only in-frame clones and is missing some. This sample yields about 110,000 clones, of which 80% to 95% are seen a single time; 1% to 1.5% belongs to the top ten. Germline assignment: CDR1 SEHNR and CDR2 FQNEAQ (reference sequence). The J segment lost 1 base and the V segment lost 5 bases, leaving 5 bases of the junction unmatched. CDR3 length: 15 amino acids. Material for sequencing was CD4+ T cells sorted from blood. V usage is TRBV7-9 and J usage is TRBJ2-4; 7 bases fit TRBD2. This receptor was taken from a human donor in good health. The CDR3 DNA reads TGTGCCAGCAGCGATCCGCGGGGGGCCAAAAACATTCAGTACTTC. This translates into CASSDPRGAKNIQYF.